This T cell receptor beta chain was observed in a study of blood T cell repertoires in COVID-19. Clones were read by immunoSEQ multiplex PCR, and TCRdb kept only the in-frame ones, dropping some. This sample has about 220,000 clones, with about 88% found just once. V was trimmed by 5 bases and J by 0 bases, leaving 11 bases between them. CDR3 length: 15 residues. CDR1 and CDR2 from the germline V gene are SNHLY and FYNNEI. Material: PBMCs or T cells enriched from blood (not recorded which). The receptor was derived from a woman aged 25 to 39 who had recovered from COVID-19. The chain carries TRBV2 and TRBJ1-5; TRBD1 might be the D (6 bases). CDR3 coding DNA: TGTGCCAGCAGTAGATCAGGGGTTAGCAATCAGCCCCAGCATTTT. Translating it yields CASSRSGVSNQPQHF.